This T cell receptor (beta chain) appears in the sequencing data of a study of T cells in Graves' hyperthyroidism and ophthalmopathy. The wider study: Peripheral blood was acquired at first diagnosis, ahead of any therapy whatsoever. Study-level findings and limits: Blood also carried most thyroid clonotypes expanded above 0.001.

The investigators amplified TCR beta CDR3 regions from RNA transcripts. A set of HTBI primers served as the primers for a first-round RT-PCR of the TCR CDR3. Using its own MiXCR run on the multiplex PCR reads, TCRdb lists one record per CDR3 protein. Of a few hundred thousand distinct CDR3 sequences detected, more than 11% appear once; the ten largest clones hold less than 6%. Newly diagnosed hyperthyroidism patients aged 18 to 65 years had disease lasting under 2 months. Trimming cost V 3 bases and J 3 bases, with 16 bases left between them. CDR1 DFQATT and CDR2 SNEGSKA come from the germline V gene (reference sequence). The CDR3 contains 15 residues. This clonotype has a count of ten or more. What it recognizes is unknown.

The sample was blood. This clonotype originated in a woman aged 25 to 39 with Graves' hyperthyroidism that later progressed to Graves' ophthalmopathy. The chain is built from TRBV20-1 and TRBJ2-3; perhaps TRBD1 as D (5 bases). CDR3 in DNA: TGCAGTGCTAGTCTCAGGGCACAAAATACAGATACGCAGTATTTT. This sequence encodes CSASLRAQNTDTQYF.